This TCR beta chain was identified during a study of T cells after yellow fever vaccination. Regarding the study as a whole: Post-booster reappearance was seen for most primary-vaccination clones (nearly 97% CD4, about 88% CD8). Compared with primary, the secondary response was weaker and peaked at day 5, not 15.

This clonotype was observed many times. One entry per CDR3 protein results from TCRdb running MiXCR on the 5' RACE reads. The sample holds about 22,000 distinct CDR3 sequences; less than 5.5% are singletons and the top ten take about 20%. This sequence originates from a man aged 18-30 years who received the YFV17D yellow fever vaccine. This sample comprised PBMCs, either bulk or a sorted T-cell subset (CD4+, CD8+, memory, or dextramer-sorted; not recorded which), obtained roughly 47 days after the first yellow fever vaccination.

CDR3 DNA: TGTGCCAGCAGCCAAGATTTAGGGGGGGCCCCAGATACGCAGTATTTT. Encoded protein: CASSQDLGGAPDTQYF. The chain carries TRBV4-2 and TRBJ2-3; the D gene is possibly TRBD2 (7 bases). Germline V gives CDR1 LGHNA, CDR2 YNFKEQ. The CDR3 runs 16 residues. Trimming stripped 0 bases from V and 4 bases from J, with 14 bases between.